This TCR beta chain appears in the sequencing data of a study of post-analysis software for immune sequencing data. The overall study: Relapsing-remitting, secondary progressive and progressive-relapsing forms made up the multiple sclerosis disease courses.

Concerning this clonotype: Its antigen remains unknown.

Study outcomes and limitations: Batch-matched samples strongly co-clustered by F measure. Versus controls, multiple sclerosis patients showed significantly lower diversity (normalized Chao1). Controls showed lower frequencies than patients for roughly 5 TRBV segments, and TRBV5-6, TRBV5-1 and TRBV20-1 were among these.

Germline V lookup: CDR1 MDHEN, CDR2 SYDVKM. The CDR3 has 15 residues. Trimming stripped 7 bases from V and 3 bases from J, with 19 bases between. The TCR beta cDNA libraries contained unique molecular identifiers. When 1 to 10 million T cells were used, they gave hundreds of thousands of cDNA molecules. TCRdb re-derived calls from the PCR reads in MiXCR, one entry per CDR3 protein. This sample yields about 560,000 distinct CDR3 sequences, of which 44% are seen a single time; around 1.7% belongs to the top ten. This clonotype was obtained from a girl aged 5-17 years with multiple sclerosis. The gene calls are TRBV28 and TRBJ2-7, with TRBD2 as a possible D gene (6 bases). The specimen sequenced was blood. CDR3 coding DNA: TGTGCCAGCAACGGAGGGAGGCTCGCCTACTACGAGCAGTACTTC. It specifies CASNGGRLAYYEQYF.